A selection of T cell receptor beta chains follows, all from one sample in a study of T cells after posttransplantation cyclophosphamide. Measured with immunoSEQ multiplex PCR; TCRdb has only the in-frame clones, and not every one. The data contain about 9,100 clones, around 87% of them singletons. Here the sequenced sample was PBMCs, taken after an allogeneic stem cell transplant with a calcineurin inhibitor and methotrexate. These receptor sequences come from a male patient aged 30 to 39 who received an allogeneic stem cell transplant from an unrelated donor, was CMV-positive, and had no GVHD. Some of the T cells might come from the graft donor. The CDR3 runs from the conserved cysteine through the conserved F or W. The order of the fields is clone size, J gene, V gene, D gene, CDR3 protein, CDR3 DNA. The D gene is left open where the match is weak. Some rows have no size entry. The others give once, few or many, or a class for an expanded clone.

>.|TRBJ2-5|TRBV7-9|TRBD2
CASSLGLAGPQETQYF
TGTGCCAGCAGCTTAGGACTAGCGGGACCACAAGAGACCCAGTACTTC
>.|TRBJ2-3|TRBV6-5|.
CASSLLGLSGTQYF
TGTGCCAGCAGTCTCCTCGGACTGTCCGGTACGCAGTATTTT
>.|TRBJ1-1|TRBV5-1|.
CASSLAQAGDTEAFF
TGCGCCAGCAGCTTGGCACAGGCGGGGGACACTGAAGCTTTCTTT
>.|TRBJ2-1|TRBV12-5|.
CASGLLGEQFF
TGTGCTAGTGGTTTGCTAGGTGAGCAGTTCTTC
>.|TRBJ1-5|TRBV19|.
CASSGFVQPQHF
TGTGCCAGTTCGGGGTTTGTTCAGCCCCAGCATTTT
>.|TRBJ2-1|TRBV19|TRBD2
CASTAGLADNEQFF
TGTGCCAGTACCGCGGGGCTAGCGGACAATGAGCAGTTCTTC
>few|TRBJ2-3|TRBV19|TRBD2
CASTSGDTDTQYF
TGTGCCAGTACTAGCGGAGACACAGATACGCAGTATTTT
>.|TRBJ2-6|TRBV6-5|.
CASRQGHSGANVLTF
TGTGCCAGCAGACAGGGTCACTCTGGGGCCAACGTCCTGACTTTC
>.|TRBJ2-2|TRBV6-1|.
CASSEASGIYTGELFF
TGTGCCAGCAGTGAAGCATCCGGGATCTACACCGGGGAGCTGTTTTTT
>.|TRBJ1-1|TRBV28|.
CASSLYRSLNTEAFF
TGTGCCAGCAGTTTATACAGGTCGTTGAACACTGAAGCTTTCTTT
>few|TRBJ1-1|TRBV7-9|.
CASTNTRVPGEAFF
TGTGCCAGCACTAATACCAGGGTGCCTGGAGAAGCTTTCTTT
>once|TRBJ1-4|TRBV7-2|.
CASSLQGTGRDEKLFF
TGTGCCAGCAGCCTTCAGGGGACCGGGAGGGATGAAAAACTGTTTTTT
>.|TRBJ2-1|TRBV28|TRBD2
CASSPWVSGREVRNEQFF
TGTGCCAGCAGCCCCTGGGTTAGCGGGAGGGAAGTAAGGAATGAGCAGTTCTTC
>.|TRBJ1-1|TRBV2|.
CASGRRLMGTAEAFF
TGTGCCAGCGGGAGGCGGCTCATGGGGACTGCTGAAGCTTTCTTT
>.|TRBJ2-5|TRBV5-1|.
CASSLGLRETQYF
TGCGCCAGCAGCTTGGGATTGCGGGAGACCCAGTACTTC
>once|TRBJ1-2|TRBV29-1|TRBD1
CSVEDPGGRGYTF
TGCAGCGTTGAAGATCCAGGGGGGCGAGGCTACACCTTC
>medium-sized|TRBJ1-5|TRBV7-9|.
CASSPTSGGDQPQHF
TGTGCCAGCAGCCCTACTAGCGGGGGTGATCAGCCCCAGCATTTT
>.|TRBJ1-6|TRBV15|TRBD1
CATSRGVRQGARGSPLHF
TGTGCCACCAGCAGAGGAGTGCGACAGGGGGCAAGGGGTTCACCCCTCCACTTT
>once|TRBJ2-2|TRBV7-2|TRBD2
CASSWGLVNTGELFF
TGTGCCAGCAGCTGGGGACTAGTGAACACCGGGGAGCTGTTTTTT
>.|TRBJ2-1|TRBV11-2|.
CASTLRLDSSYNEQFF
TGTGCCAGCACCTTGAGGCTGGACAGCTCCTACAATGAGCAGTTCTTC
>.|TRBJ2-5|TRBV10-2|TRBD2
CASSGDYGTQYF
TGCGCCAGCAGTGGGGACTATGGGACCCAGTACTTC
>few|TRBJ2-2|TRBV21-1|.
CASSKFLPWSGTNTGELFF
TGTGCCAGCAGCAAATTCCTCCCGTGGAGCGGGACGAACACCGGGGAGCTGTTTTTT
>.|TRBJ2-2|TRBV6-6|TRBD2
CASRKRGSGGPGELFF
TGTGCCAGCAGGAAGAGGGGGTCGGGAGGGCCCGGGGAGCTGTTTTTT
>.|TRBJ1-1|TRBV6-1|.
CASSEGLAGEAFF
TGTGCCAGCAGTGAAGGATTAGCGGGTGAAGCTTTCTTT
>.|TRBJ2-5|TRBV7-2|.
CASSLGGRGGAKTQYF
TGTGCCAGCAGCTTAGGAGGAAGGGGAGGCGCAAAGACCCAGTACTTC
>.|TRBJ1-3|TRBV5-6|.
CASSLAVNRAPGNTIYF
TGTGCCAGCAGCTTGGCGGTGAACAGGGCCCCTGGAAACACCATATATTTT
>.|TRBJ2-3|TRBV7-3|TRBD2
CASSLSRESDTQYF
TGTGCCAGCAGCTTATCGCGGGAGTCAGATACGCAGTATTTT
>once|TRBJ1-2|TRBV20-1|.
CSANRVQGYTF
TGCAGTGCAAACAGGGTCCAGGGCTACACCTTC
>.|TRBJ2-1|TRBV6-5|TRBD2
CASGPASGGWEIF
TGTGCCAGCGGTCCGGCTAGCGGCGGGTGGGAGATCTTC
>few|TRBJ1-4|TRBV4-1|.
CASSTRTDEKLFF
TGCGCCAGCAGCACTCGGACAGACGAAAAACTGTTTTTT
>.|TRBJ2-4|TRBV6-1|TRBD1
CASSARDRNIQYF
TGTGCCAGCAGTGCCCGGGACAGAAACATTCAGTACTTC
>.|TRBJ2-2|TRBV4-3|TRBD2
CASSQDPLAGDTGELFF
TGCGCCAGCAGCCAAGATCCTCTAGCGGGAGACACCGGGGAGCTGTTTTTT
>.|TRBJ2-1|TRBV4-1|TRBD2
CASSPPAGSYNEQFF
TGCGCCAGCAGCCCACCAGCGGGGTCATACAATGAGCAGTTCTTC
>.|TRBJ2-6|TRBV4-3|TRBD2
CASSPQIAGVGGANVLTF
TGCGCCAGCAGCCCCCAAATAGCGGGAGTAGGGGGGGCCAACGTCCTGACTTTC
>.|TRBJ1-3|TRBV4-1|TRBD1
CASNGQGTKEGNTIYF
TGCGCCAGCAATGGACAGGGAACGAAAGAAGGAAACACCATATATTTT
>.|TRBJ2-1|TRBV29-1|.
CSVDTGSSGDEQFF
TGCAGCGTTGATACGGGGTCCTCCGGCGATGAGCAGTTCTTC
>.|TRBJ2-2|TRBV10-3|.
CAISVVSANTGELFF
TGTGCCATCAGTGTTGTTAGCGCGAACACCGGGGAGCTGTTTTTT
>.|TRBJ2-1|TRBV7-9|TRBD2
CASRLLTSGPYNEQFF
TGTGCCAGCAGGCTCCTAACTAGCGGACCTTACAATGAGCAGTTCTTC
>.|TRBJ2-1|TRBV28|TRBD1
CASSAMTGDPYNEQFF
TGTGCCAGCAGTGCCATGACAGGGGACCCCTACAATGAGCAGTTCTTC
>.|TRBJ2-1|TRBV6-5|.
CASSAKMEDEQFF
TGTGCCAGCAGTGCTAAAATGGAGGATGAGCAGTTCTTC
>.|TRBJ2-4|TRBV18|TRBD1
CASSPRLDREAKNIQYF
TGTGCCAGCTCACCAAGGCTGGACAGGGAGGCCAAAAACATTCAGTACTTC
>.|TRBJ2-1|TRBV19|TRBD2
CASSTGGLAGANEQFF
TGTGCCAGTAGTACTGGAGGACTAGCGGGAGCCAATGAGCAGTTCTTC
>.|TRBJ1-1|TRBV28|.
CASSFWAGNSTEAFF
TGTGCCAGCAGTTTCTGGGCAGGGAATAGCACTGAAGCTTTCTTT
>.|TRBJ2-5|TRBV25-1|TRBD1
CASGRDRGRSGGETQYF
TGTGCCAGCGGCCGGGACAGGGGGCGAAGTGGAGGAGAGACCCAGTACTTC
>.|TRBJ1-1|TRBV5-4|TRBD1
CASSAGTGMNTEAFF
TGTGCCAGCAGCGCCGGGACAGGGATGAACACTGAAGCTTTCTTT
>few|TRBJ1-6|TRBV19|.
CASKVPGQYNSPLHF
TGTGCCAGTAAGGTTCCGGGACAATATAATTCACCCCTCCACTTT
>.|TRBJ1-2|TRBV19|.
CASSVADNYGYTF
TGTGCCAGTAGTGTGGCCGATAACTATGGCTACACCTTC
>.|TRBJ2-3|TRBV4-2|.
CASSPRRGSTDTQYF
TGTGCCAGCAGCCCCCGGAGGGGTTCCACAGATACGCAGTATTTT
>.|TRBJ2-1|TRBV4-3|.
CASSPGPGYNEQFF
TGCGCCAGCAGCCCGGGTCCGGGATACAATGAGCAGTTCTTC
>.|TRBJ1-1|TRBV7-9|.
CASSLVELYSGSTEAFF
TGTGCCAGCAGCTTGGTCGAGCTATACAGCGGGAGCACTGAAGCTTTCTTT
>.|TRBJ2-5|TRBV5-1|TRBD2
CASSGGLLRETQYF
TGCGCCAGCAGCGGGGGACTATTAAGAGAGACCCAGTACTTC
>.|TRBJ2-2|TRBV25-1|.
CASSEQTVNTGELFF
TGTGCCAGCAGTGAACAGACAGTTAACACCGGGGAGCTGTTTTTT
>.|TRBJ2-2|TRBV2|TRBD1
CASSWTGGGTGELFF
TGTGCCAGCAGTTGGACAGGGGGAGGCACCGGGGAGCTGTTTTTT
>.|TRBJ2-2|TRBV6-5|.
CASSYEGNQAGELFF
TGTGCCAGCAGTTACGAGGGTAATCAGGCCGGGGAGCTGTTTTTT
>.|TRBJ1-2|TRBV12-5|.
CASGLTGNGYTF
TGTGCTAGTGGTTTGACAGGGAATGGCTACACCTTC
>.|TRBJ2-4|TRBV5-1|.
CASSLGGLLAKNIQYF
TGCGCCAGCAGCTTAGGAGGCCTACTAGCCAAAAACATTCAGTACTTC
>.|TRBJ1-4|TRBV7-2|TRBD1
CASSSRGQVNEKLFF
TGTGCCAGCAGCAGCCGGGGACAGGTGAATGAAAAACTGTTTTTT
>.|TRBJ2-3|TRBV28|TRBD2
CASSSLAGGGTDTQYF
TGTGCCAGCAGTTCTCTAGCGGGAGGGGGCACAGATACGCAGTATTTT